This is a list of T cell receptor beta chains from one sample in a study of blood T cells in healthy people across ages. In TCRdb, the 5' RACE reads were re-called with MiXCR into one record per CDR3 protein. The top ten clones hold about 18% of a sample with a few hundred thousand distinct CDR3 sequences, approximately 25% of them seen once. Sequences were obtained from blood. All receptors come from a woman in her seventies in good health. CDR3s include the opening cysteine and the closing phenylalanine or tryptophan. Each record gives: clone size, J gene, D gene, V gene, CDR3 length, CDR3 protein, CDR3 DNA. The D gene is left open where the match is weak. The size field is filled for only some rows; it gives once, few, many or a size class.

>.|TRBJ1-1|TRBD1|TRBV5-1|17
CASSLGPPGQGFTEAFF
TGCGCCAGCAGCTTGGGTCCCCCGGGACAGGGGTTTACTGAAGCTTTCTTT
>.|TRBJ1-4|TRBD1|TRBV4-3|18
CASSQHIKWDRGVEKLFF
TGCGCCAGCAGCCAACACATAAAATGGGACAGGGGAGTAGAAAAACTGTTTTTT
>.|TRBJ1-1|.|TRBV7-2|15
CASSSSDRRNTEAFF
TGTGCCAGCAGCTCCTCTGACAGAAGGAACACTGAAGCTTTCTTT
>.|TRBJ2-3|.|TRBV12-5|12
CASGSRSRGQYF
TGTGCTAGTGGTTCGCGGTCCAGGGGGCAGTATTTT
>few|TRBJ1-4|.|TRBV6-1|13
CASHQGTPEKLFF
TGTGCCAGCCACCAGGGAACCCCAGAAAAACTGTTTTTT
>.|TRBJ2-3|.|TRBV4-3|16
CASSPRSGVSTDTQYF
TGCGCCAGCAGTCCCAGGTCCGGGGTTAGCACAGATACGCAGTATTTT
>.|TRBJ2-7|.|TRBV9|15
CASSVRPIQGYEQYF
TGTGCCAGCAGCGTCAGGCCCATACAGGGATACGAGCAGTACTTC
>.|TRBJ2-3|.|TRBV4-1|13
CASSPERTDTQYF
TGCGCCAGCAGCCCCGAACGTACAGATACGCAGTATTTT
>.|TRBJ2-7|.|TRBV5-1|11
CASTDGHEQYF
TGCGCCAGCACAGACGGACACGAGCAGTACTTC
>many|TRBJ2-1|TRBD1|TRBV29-1|15
CSVPRGQNKYNEQFF
TGCAGCGTCCCCAGGGGGCAGAATAAGTACAATGAGCAGTTCTTC
>few|TRBJ2-2|.|TRBV20-1|15
CSARKAGAKAGELFF
TGCAGTGCTAGAAAGGCAGGGGCTAAGGCCGGGGAGCTGTTTTTT
>.|TRBJ2-4|TRBD1|TRBV7-2|14
CASSSTGGWDIQYF
TGTGCCAGCAGCTCAACAGGGGGCTGGGACATTCAGTACTTC
>few|TRBJ1-3|.|TRBV11-3|16
CASSPVGAYSGNTIYF
TGTGCCAGCAGCCCAGTAGGGGCATACTCTGGAAACACCATATATTTT
>few|TRBJ1-5|.|TRBV5-1|16
CASSLGGGGLGQPQHF
TGCGCCAGCAGCTTGGGGGGCGGGGGGCTGGGGCAGCCCCAGCATTTT
>.|TRBJ1-2|.|TRBV9|14
CAGSVWSTNYGYTF
TGTGCCGGCAGCGTATGGAGTACTAACTATGGCTACACCTTC
>.|TRBJ2-1|TRBD1|TRBV5-4|14
CASSPGQGFDEQFF
TGTGCCAGCAGCCCGGGACAGGGGTTCGATGAGCAGTTCTTC